The 14 T cell receptor beta chains in this list originate from one sample, sequenced in a study of blood T cell repertoires in COVID-19 (TCRdb year 2020). Library preparation was by the immunoSEQ multiplex PCR assay. As stored in TCRdb, this immuneACCESS dataset retains in-frame rearrangements with V and J assigned. A fraction of the clones does not appear; measured against another copy, unresolved V genes explain less than half of the discrepancy, and the remainder lacks a known reason. The sample contains about 300,000 clones, just over 85% of them found a single time. The top ten constitute more than 9% of the sample. Sequencing input: PBMCs or T cells enriched from blood (not recorded which). Receptors were obtained from a woman younger than 30 who had recovered from COVID-19.

This chain connects TRBV2 to TRBJ1-1; 10 bases map to TRBD1. V lost 6 bases, J lost 5 bases, and 6 bases stayed unmatched. The germline CDR1 and CDR2 sequences are SNHLY and FYNNEI. This CDR3 region has 14 residues. The CDR3 region has the DNA TGTGCCAGCAGATCTGAGGGACAGGGGACTGAAGCTTTCTTT. This sequence encodes CASRSEGQGTEAFF.

The V call is TRBV12-3 or TRBV12-4, the J call TRBJ2-2; TRBD2 is a possible D gene (5 bases). The V gene lost 8 bases and the J gene lost 6 bases, with 10 bases spanning the gap. CDR3 size: 12 residues. CDR3: CASSLASGELFF. CDR3 bases: TGTGCCAGCTCTCTAGCCTCCGGGGAGCTGTTTTTT.

The rearrangement links TRBV27 to TRBJ2-1; possible D gene TRBD1, 6 bases. This CDR3 has 15 amino acids. The germline V gene encodes CDR1 MNHEY and CDR2 SMNVEV (reference sequence). Trimming cost V 6 bases and J 0 bases, with 12 bases left between them. In DNA form, the CDR3 reads TGTGCCAGCAGCCTAGGGGGTCTCTCCTACAATGAGCAGTTCTTC. Its protein product is CASSLGGLSYNEQFF.

This chain connects TRBV21-1 to TRBJ1-3. TRBV21-1 is a known pseudogene. The CDR3 covers 15 residues. This CDR3 is CASSSPGSSGNTIYF. The CDR3 nucleotides are TGTGCCAGCAGTTCCCCCGGGAGCTCTGGAAACACCATATATTTT.

The chain has TRBV7-9 and TRBJ2-5; perhaps TRBD1 as D (6 bases). Germline V gene sequence: CDR1 SEHNR, CDR2 FQNEAQ (reference sequence). This CDR3 contains 16 residues. Trimming took 2 bases from V and 1 from J, leaving 14 bases between them. CDR3 sequence: CASSLLGTLVQETQYF. CDR3 sequence (DNA): TGTGCCAGCAGCTTATTGGGGACACTAGTCCAAGAGACCCAGTACTTC.

The chain combines TRBV19 with TRBJ1-1, with D maybe TRBD1 (6 bases). The CDR3 spans 18 residues. Germline V gene data show CDR1 as LNHDA and CDR2 as SQIVND (reference sequence). Trimming removed 1 base from V and 2 bases from J, with 20 bases in between. The CDR3 DNA follows: TGTGCCAGTAGTATAGTCCTTGCGGACGGGACACCCAACACTGAAGCTTTCTTT. This encodes CASSIVLADGTPNTEAFF.

The rearrangement joins TRBV4-1 to TRBJ2-3; TRBD2 matches at 11 bases. V lost 0 bases, J lost 6 bases, and 8 bases stayed unmatched. The germline V gene encodes CDR1 MGHRA and CDR2 YSYEKL. CDR3 length: 17 residues. In DNA form, the CDR3 reads TGCGCCAGCAGCCAAGAAGTAGCGGGGGGGGTGGGCGATACGCAGTATTTT. This codes for CASSQEVAGGVGDTQYF.

V gene TRBV5-6 combines with J gene TRBJ2-1, with D possibly TRBD1 on 5 matching bases. CDR3 length: 16 amino acids. The germline CDR1 and CDR2 sequences are SGHDT and YYEEEE. V dropped 4 bases and J dropped 0 bases, with 14 bases sitting between them. As DNA, the CDR3 is TGTGCCAGCAGCGCGCCCTACAGGAGCTCCTACAATGAGCAGTTCTTC. The encoded protein is CASSAPYRSSYNEQFF.

The chain combines TRBV5-1 with TRBJ2-2, with TRBD2 as a possible D gene (6 bases). V was cut by 5 bases and J by 3 bases, with 17 bases left in between. Germline V CDR1 and CDR2: SGHRS, YFSETQ. This CDR3 has 16 amino acids. CDR3 DNA: TGCGCCAGCAGATCGACGGGACTTAATTACACCGGGGAGCTGTTTTTT. Protein sequence: CASRSTGLNYTGELFF.

The V call is TRBV12-3 or TRBV12-4, the J call TRBJ2-7; possible D gene TRBD1, 5 bases. The CDR3 is 13 residues long. Between the trimmed V and J ends, which lost 6 bases and 2 bases, there was a span of 11 bases. In DNA, the CDR3 is TGTGCCAGCAGGCCAGACAGCCCCTACGAGCAGTACTTC. Translated, it gives CASRPDSPYEQYF.

This chain joins TRBV9 and TRBJ2-7; 10 bases are a match to TRBD2. With 4 bases clipped from V and 3 bases from J, the junction kept 7 bases outside the gene matches. CDR3 size: 15 residues. Germline CDR1 and CDR2: SGDLS and YYNGEE. For the CDR3, the DNA is TGTGCCAGCAGCTTCCGAGCGGGAGGGCTCTACGAGCAGTACTTC. Residues: CASSFRAGGLYEQYF.

A word on this clone: The sample carries other DNA sequences with the same CDR3. The rearrangement joins TRBV18 to TRBJ1-1; D may be TRBD1 (6 bases). Germline-derived CDR1 and CDR2 are KGHSH and LQKENI. CDR3 size: 13 residues. Trimming removed 3 bases at V and 1 base at J, with 6 bases between. CDR3 bases: TGTGCCAGCTCACCGGGACAGAACACTGAAGCTTTCTTT. Its protein product is CASSPGQNTEAFF.

This clone is a singleton in its sample. The chain couples TRBV4-1 to TRBJ2-3; 9 bases fit TRBD2. Germline V CDR1 and CDR2: MGHRA, YSYEKL. The CDR3 contains 19 residues. The V gene end was trimmed by 0 bases and the J gene end by 1 base; junction bases not matched to a gene: 11. For the CDR3, the DNA is TGCGCCAGCAGCCAAGATGATGTGGTAGCGGGGGAACGCACAGATACGCAGTATTTT. Translation: CASSQDDVVAGERTDTQYF.

The V call is TRBV6-5, the J call TRBJ2-1; the D gene is possibly TRBD1 (6 bases). The CDR3 totals 15 residues. Trimming took off 7 bases at V and 3 bases at J, with 16 bases between the two ends. CDR1 is MNHEY, CDR2 SVGAGI, per germline. The DNA for the CDR3 is TGTGCCAGCAAAGACCAGGGGCGTATCTACAATGAGCAGTTCTTC. It specifies CASKDQGRIYNEQFF.